This T cell receptor (beta chain) emerged from a study of cytomegalovirus exposure and HLA in healthy donors. The donors (healthy individuals) were bone marrow donors. Though nominally healthy at sampling, donors likely had unrecorded immune exposures. 60 Vbeta and 13 Jbeta primers were used in PCR. This table comes from immunoSEQ multiplex PCR, and its TCRdb copy is limited to in-frame clones, with some not included. The repertoire holds fewer than 150,000 clones, with about four fifths as singletons. What was sequenced was PBMCs. The TCR sequence derives from a man younger than 45 in good health and CMV-seronegative.

Here the CDR3 reads CASSASGVGETQYF. CDR3 sequence (DNA): TGTGCCAGCAGTGCCTCAGGGGTAGGGGAGACCCAGTACTTC. This sequence joins TRBV25-1 and TRBJ2-5, with TRBD1 as a possible D gene (6 bases). The CDR3 has 14 residues. Germline CDR1 MGHDK, CDR2 SYGVNS. The V end lost 4 bases, the J end lost 5 bases, and 14 bases lay between the germline ends.